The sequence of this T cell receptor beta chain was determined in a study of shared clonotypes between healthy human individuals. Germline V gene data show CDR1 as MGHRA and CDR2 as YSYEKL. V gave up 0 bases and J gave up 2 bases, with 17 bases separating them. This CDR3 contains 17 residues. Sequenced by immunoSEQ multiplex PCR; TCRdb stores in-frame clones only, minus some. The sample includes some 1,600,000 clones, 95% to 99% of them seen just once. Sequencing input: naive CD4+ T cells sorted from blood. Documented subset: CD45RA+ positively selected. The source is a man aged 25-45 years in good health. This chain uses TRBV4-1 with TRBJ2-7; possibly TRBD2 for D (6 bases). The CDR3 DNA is TGCGCCAGCAGCCAAGATCGGGAGACGGGTCAGCCCTACGAGCAGTACTTC. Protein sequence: CASSQDRETGQPYEQYF.